Below are 3 T cell receptor beta chains sequenced from a single sample in a study of early T cells in non-severe SARS-CoV-2 infection. TCRdb independently ran MiXCR on the 5' RACE reads; one entry per CDR3 protein. Seen here are more than 70,000 distinct CDR3 sequences, approximately 10% observed once, and the top ten hold more than 10%. The sequencing here drew on whole blood, taken at baseline. All receptors derive from an adult who was a healthcare worker with PCR-confirmed SARS-CoV-2 infection or an uninfected control (not recorded which).

This clonotype is a singleton in its sample. Given a much more abundant clone one base away, this may be a read error. The V gene is TRBV11-2, the J gene TRBJ2-1; TRBD2 matches 9 bases. The J call may be faulty, since TRBJ2-7 better matches the DNA end. This CDR3 contains 15 residues. Germline CDR1 reads SGHAT; CDR2 reads FQNNGV. The CDR3 is CASSRSGGSYNEQYF. The CDR3 coding sequence is TGTGCCAGCAGCCGGAGCGGGGGGTCTTACAATGAGCAGTACTTC.

This rearrangement joins TRBV5-1 to TRBJ2-1, with 8 bases that match TRBD2. The V gene end was trimmed by 4 bases and the J gene end by 5 bases; junction bases not matched to a gene: 11. The CDR3 runs to 16 residues. CDR1 SGHRS and CDR2 YFSETQ come from the germline V gene. The CDR3 spells CASSVLQGAGDNEQFF. CDR3 nucleotide sequence: TGCGCCAGCAGCGTCCTCCAAGGAGCGGGGGACAATGAGCAGTTCTTC.

This sequence joins TRBV7-2 and TRBJ1-1; TRBD1 matches 7 bases. The length of the CDR3 is 13 residues. Looked up from germline, CDR1 is SGHTA and CDR2 is FQGNSA. V trimming: 4 bases; J trimming: 11 bases; junction bases outside the gene matches: 10. CDR3 loop: CASSSLRTGSAFF. In nucleotides, the CDR3 is TGTGCCAGCAGCTCACTCAGGACAGGATCTGCTTTCTTT.